This T cell receptor beta chain originates from a study of monozygotic twins with cystic fibrosis. Turning to the study itself: Approximately 3 micrograms of fragmented DNA underwent around 16 PCR cycles for library preparation. Findings of the study overall: Monozygotic CF twin pairs shared significantly more nucleotide-identical clonotypes than unrelated CF individuals did. Low clonality (median roughly 0.009) suggested a mostly naive repertoire.

The table came from immunoSEQ multiplex PCR; TCRdb's copy has only in-frame clones and leaves some out. The sample lists more than 9,500 clones; approximately 85% were seen once. V shed 2 bases and J shed 7 bases, with 9 bases lying between them. Germline CDR1 MNHEY, CDR2 SMNVEV (reference sequence). This CDR3 spans 13 amino acids. Regarding this clone: Its antigen is not known.

The origin of this receptor is a man younger than 30 with cystic fibrosis. The rearrangement links TRBV27 to TRBJ2-1; D might be TRBD1 (5 bases). The specimen was blood. CDR3 region: CASSLQGRNEQFF. The CDR3 DNA follows: TGTGCCAGCAGTTTACAGGGTCGGAATGAGCAGTTCTTC.